Below are 17 T cell receptor beta chains sequenced from a single sample in a study of T cell responses to AZD1222 COVID-19 vaccine. Data came from immunoSEQ multiplex PCR; TCRdb stores just in-frame clones and leaves some out. This table has about 96,000 clones, approximately 90% appearing once. Sequenced material: peripheral blood, taken on day 0 of AZD1222 vaccination. The receptors originated from an adult in good health.

The chain carries TRBV9 and TRBJ2-5; 9 bases agree with TRBD1. V lost 3 bases to trimming and J lost 0 bases; unmatched junction nucleotides: 6. CDR1 is SGDLS and CDR2 is YYNGEE in the germline V gene. The CDR3 runs to 16 residues. CDR3 nucleotides: TGTGCCAGCAGCGACGATTACAGGGGGCACCAAGAGACCCAGTACTTC. Protein sequence: CASSDDYRGHQETQYF.

This sequence joins TRBV9 and TRBJ2-1; 8 positions match TRBD2. Per germline, CDR1 SGDLS and CDR2 YYNGEE. This CDR3 is 14 amino acids long. Losses at the gene ends were 0 bases for V and 8 bases for J; bases not matched to a gene: 4. CDR3 sequence (DNA): TGTGCCAGCAGCGTAGCGGCGGGGGGCGATGAGCAGTTCTTC. Translated: CASSVAAGGDEQFF.

V and J are TRBV3-1 (or the pseudogene TRBV3-2) and TRBJ2-4; 9 bases match TRBD1. The CDR3 is 15 residues long. Germline CDR1 reads LGHDT; CDR2 reads YNNKEL (reference sequence). V trimming: 1 base; J trimming: 6 bases; junction bases outside the gene matches: 4. DNA for the CDR3: TGTGCCAGCAGCCAAGGGGACAGGGAGGTAAACATTCAGTACTTC. It specifies CASSQGDREVNIQYF.

The rearrangement joins TRBV27 to TRBJ1-1, with D uncertain. V was clipped by 6 bases and J by 4 bases, with 15 bases between them. Germline loops: CDR1 MNHEY, CDR2 SMNVEV (reference sequence). This CDR3 contains 14 residues. In nucleotides, the CDR3 is TGTGCCAGCAGCCTTTCCCACTTAGGCACTGAAGCTTTCTTT. This codes for CASSLSHLGTEAFF.

The chain is built from TRBV19 and TRBJ2-7; D gene ambiguous. Per the germline V gene, CDR1 is LNHDA and CDR2 is SQIVND (reference sequence). The CDR3 runs to 14 residues. Trimming took 4 bases from V and 3 from J, leaving 13 bases between them. The CDR3 coding sequence is TGTGCCAGTAGTACGACTGGATTCAACTACGAGCAGTACTTC. Translation: CASSTTGFNYEQYF. Combining the CDR3 with reference TRBV19 and TRBJ2-7 gives the whole variable domain DGGITQSPKYLFRKEGQNVTLSCEQNLNHDAMYWYRQDPGQGLRLIYYSQIVNDFQKGDIAEGYSVSREKKESFPLTVTSAQKNPTAFYLCASSTTGFNYEQYFGPGTRLTVT.

The chain has TRBV25-1 and TRBJ1-2, with 8 bases matching TRBD1. The CDR3 is made up of 18 amino acids. Germline assignment: CDR1 MGHDK and CDR2 SYGVNS. The J segment lost 3 bases and the V segment lost 1 base, leaving 13 bases of the junction unmatched. This CDR3 is CASSELGPGRGQDYGYTF. The CDR3, as DNA: TGTGCCAGCAGTGAATTGGGGCCGGGCAGGGGGCAGGACTATGGCTACACCTTC.

CDR3 bases: TGTGCCAGCAAGAGGGGACCGACCGAGGGCTACACCTTC. This codes for CASKRGPTEGYTF. The chain uses TRBV11-2 and TRBJ1-2, with a tentative D call TRBD1 (5 bases). The CDR3 contains 13 residues. The germline V gene encodes CDR1 SGHAT and CDR2 FQNNGV. V shed 7 bases and J shed 8 bases, with 17 bases lying between them. Full variable domain (missing parts from reference TRBV11-2 and TRBJ1-2): EAGVAQSPRYKIIEKRQSVAFWCNPISGHATLYWYQQILGQGPKLLIQFQNNGVVDDSQLPKDRFSAERLKGVDSTLKIQPAKLEDSAVYLCASKRGPTEGYTFGSGTRLTVV.

J is TRBJ2-3 and V is TRBV7-2, with D possibly matching TRBD2 (6 bases). The V gene's germline CDR1 is SGHTA and CDR2 FQGNSA. The CDR3 has 13 amino acids. V dropped 0 bases and J dropped 6 bases, with 7 bases sitting between them. For the CDR3, the DNA is TGTGCCAGCAGCTTAGCCCTAGCGGATACGCAGTATTTT. It is translated as CASSLALADTQYF.

The chain is built from TRBV5-6 and TRBJ1-5, with 8 bases that match TRBD1. The CDR3 runs to 14 residues. The ends lost 4 bases at V and 6 bases at J; junction bases unmatched: 6. Germline V gene sequence: CDR1 SGHDT, CDR2 YYEEEE. CDR3: CASSATGEGQPQHF. DNA of the CDR3: TGTGCCAGCAGCGCGACAGGGGAAGGTCAGCCCCAGCATTTT.

The chain links TRBV2 to TRBJ2-1; 15 positions agree with TRBD2. With V trimmed by 5 bases and J by 8 bases, 7 bases remained unmatched. There are 16 residues in the CDR3. Germline loops: CDR1 SNHLY, CDR2 FYNNEI. The CDR3 reads CASSPEGTSGGHEQFF. The CDR3 DNA reads as TGTGCCAGCAGTCCAGAAGGGACTAGCGGGGGGCATGAGCAGTTCTTC. The full variable domain, rest sourced from reference TRBV2 and TRBJ2-1, is EPEVTQTPSHQVTQMGQEVILRCVPISNHLYFYWYRQILGQKVEFLVSFYNNEISEKSEIFDDQFSVERPDGSNFTLKIRSTKLEDSAMYFCASSPEGTSGGHEQFFGPGTRLTVL.

The gene calls are TRBV19 and TRBJ1-6, with D unresolved. CDR3 size: 15 residues. CDR1 and CDR2 (germline): LNHDA, SQIVND (reference sequence). The V end lost 0 bases, the J end lost 3 bases, and 6 bases lay between the germline ends. CDR3 amino acids: CASSIDGDYNSPLHF. Here the CDR3 DNA reads TGTGCCAGTAGTATAGACGGAGACTATAATTCACCCCTCCACTTT.

DNA for the CDR3: TGTGCCAGCAGCCCCGGACAGGTCTCCTACGAGCAGTACTTC. As protein: CASSPGQVSYEQYF. The chain joins TRBV27 to TRBJ2-7; 7 bases are shared with TRBD1. The CDR3 totals 14 residues. Losses at the gene ends were 6 bases for V and 0 bases for J; bases not matched to a gene: 5. Germline-derived CDR1 and CDR2 are MNHEY and SMNVEV (reference sequence).

The genes are TRBV18 and TRBJ1-1, with TRBD1 matching over 7 bases. Unmatched junction bases numbered 12, after V lost 3 bases and J lost 5 bases. The CDR3 has 16 amino acids. From germline, CDR1 is KGHSH and CDR2 LQKENI. CDR3 DNA sequence: TGTGCCAGCTCACCGCAACCTTCAAGGGGGCATACTGAAGCTTTCTTT. It encodes CASSPQPSRGHTEAFF.

The sample holds one count of this clone. This chain connects TRBV9 to TRBJ2-1; D call uncertain. This CDR3 is built from 17 residues. CDR1 and CDR2 (germline): SGDLS, YYNGEE. The V gene lost 4 bases and the J gene lost 0 bases, with 17 bases spanning the gap. Here the CDR3 DNA reads TGTGCCAGCAGCAAGACAAACAGCTTCAGCTCCTACAATGAGCAGTTCTTC. This codes for CASSKTNSFSSYNEQFF.

The chain has TRBV19 and TRBJ1-2, with a possible D match to TRBD1 (5 bases). Trimming cost V 7 bases and J 4 bases, with 19 bases left between them. There are 15 residues in the CDR3. Germline CDR1 LNHDA, CDR2 SQIVND (reference sequence). CDR3 sequence (DNA): TGTGCCAGTATGGGGAGAAGGGGCGTTCCCTATGGCTACACCTTC. Translated, it gives CASMGRRGVPYGYTF.

The chain joins TRBV11-2 to TRBJ2-5; 9 positions match TRBD2. This CDR3 comprises 17 residues. Germline V gene lookup returns CDR1 SGHAT and CDR2 FQNNGV. The J segment lost 1 base and the V segment lost 1 base, leaving 7 bases of the junction unmatched. In DNA form, the CDR3 reads TGTGCCAGCAGCTTAGGGGCGGCGGGGGGGCCCCAAGAGACCCAGTACTTC. It specifies CASSLGAAGGPQETQYF.

The chain combines TRBV4-3 with TRBJ2-7; TRBD2 matches at 9 bases. The V gene's germline CDR1 is LGHNA and CDR2 YSLEER. CDR3 length: 14 residues. The junction had 2 bases not matched to a gene; V was cut back by 3 bases and J by 2 bases. The CDR3 DNA reads as TGCGCCAGCAGCCAGGGACTAGCCCCCTACGAGCAGTACTTC. Translating it yields CASSQGLAPYEQYF.